The 30 T cell receptor beta chains given below trace back to one sample, sequenced in a study of shared clonotypes between healthy human individuals. Using immunoSEQ multiplex PCR, the repertoire was profiled, and TCRdb retains in-frame clones only, with some absent. The profile shows over a million clones, roughly 80% of them singletons. Sequenced: memory CD4+ T cells sorted from blood. Subset: CD45RA-negative fraction. The receptors come from a young man in good health.

This chain uses TRBV19 with TRBJ1-2, with D possibly TRBD1 on 6 matching bases. The CDR3 consists of 15 residues. Germline V gene lookup returns CDR1 LNHDA and CDR2 SQIVND (reference sequence). The ends were cut back, 1 base at V and 0 bases at J, with 9 bases in the middle. The CDR3 sequence: CASSIATGANYGYTF. CDR3 DNA sequence: TGTGCCAGTAGTATAGCGACAGGAGCTAACTATGGCTACACCTTC.

This clone was observed once. The rearrangement uses TRBV10-1 and TRBJ2-4, with a weak D call TRBD1 (5 bases). Germline CDR1 is WNHNN and CDR2 is SYGVQD (reference sequence). V gave up 2 bases and J gave up 4 bases, with 12 bases separating them. The CDR3 contains 15 residues. This CDR3 is CASSELRGLKNIQYF. The CDR3 DNA follows: TGCGCCAGCAGTGAGCTAAGGGGCCTAAAAAACATTCAGTACTTC.

This clone was counted a few times. The rearrangement uses TRBV9 and TRBJ2-5; 8 bases align to TRBD2. Germline loops: CDR1 SGDLS, CDR2 YYNGEE. This CDR3 has 16 residues. Trimming took 0 bases from V and 5 from J; bases not matched to a gene: 9. CDR3: CASSVGGSGIMETQYF. CDR3 nucleotide sequence: TGTGCCAGCAGCGTAGGCGGTAGCGGGATAATGGAGACCCAGTACTTC.

V usage is TRBV19 and J usage is TRBJ1-6; 8 bases agree with TRBD1. The CDR3 is made up of 15 amino acids. Germline V lookup: CDR1 LNHDA, CDR2 SQIVND (reference sequence). Trimming took 6 bases from V and 5 from J; bases not matched to a gene: 6. CDR3 sequence (DNA): TGTGCCAGTAGACGACCGGACAGGGATAATTCACCCCTCCACTTT. Encoded protein: CASRRPDRDNSPLHF. Full variable domain (rest looked up from reference TRBV19 and TRBJ1-6): DGGITQSPKYLFRKEGQNVTLSCEQNLNHDAMYWYRQDPGQGLRLIYYSQIVNDFQKGDIAEGYSVSREKKESFPLTVTSAQKNPTAFYLCASRRPDRDNSPLHFGNGTRLTVT.

This clone was recorded a few times. This rearrangement joins TRBV7-9 to TRBJ2-3, with 12 bases fitting TRBD2. V lost 5 bases and J lost 7; bases outside the gene matches: 7. The CDR3 spans 15 residues. The germline V gene encodes CDR1 SEHNR and CDR2 FQNEAQ (reference sequence). The CDR3 sequence: CASSPTSGGPNTQYF. The CDR3 DNA reads as TGTGCCAGCAGCCCAACTAGCGGGGGGCCAAATACGCAGTATTTT.

As regards this clone: Other DNA variants within this sample encode the same CDR3. The rearrangement joins TRBV5-1 to TRBJ1-1, with D maybe TRBD1 (6 bases). Looked up from germline, CDR1 is SGHRS and CDR2 is YFSETQ. Trimming took 4 bases from V and 1 from J, leaving 11 bases between them. This CDR3 has 14 residues. The CDR3: CASSLEGGNTEAFF. In DNA, the CDR3 is TGCGCCAGCAGCCTCGAGGGGGGGAACACTGAAGCTTTCTTT.

The rearrangement uses TRBV6-5 and TRBJ1-1; D is perhaps TRBD1 (6 bases). This CDR3 contains 14 residues. V lost 7 bases and J 7 bases, leaving 19 bases between the germline ends. Germline CDR1 reads MNHEY; CDR2 reads SVGAGI. The CDR3 sequence: CASNTYSNRDEAFF. The CDR3 DNA reads TGTGCCAGCAACACATACTCGAACAGGGATGAAGCTTTCTTT.

Details on this clone: At the DNA level, this CDR3 is encoded by other sequences in the same sample as well. This chain links TRBV29-1 with TRBJ1-1; TRBD1 aligns across 7 bases. J lost 1 base, V lost 6 bases, and 8 bases had no gene match. The germline gives CDR1 SQVTM, CDR2 ANQGSEA. The CDR3 covers 14 residues. The CDR3 coding sequence is TGCAGCGTGGCGCCAGGGGGACCGAACACTGAAGCTTTCTTT. Residues: CSVAPGGPNTEAFF.

This clone was seen a single time. The rearrangement links TRBV9 to TRBJ1-1, with 9 bases identical to TRBD1. Germline V gives CDR1 SGDLS, CDR2 YYNGEE. V was pared by 2 bases and J by 7 bases, with 3 bases of the junction left unmatched. The CDR3 runs 13 residues. This CDR3 is CASSVRQGGEAFF. CDR3 bases: TGTGCCAGCAGCGTCCGACAGGGGGGTGAAGCTTTCTTT.

On this clone: A junction boundary mismatches the germline segment, possibly from a read error. This chain links TRBV6-5 with TRBJ1-3; D unclear. Germline-derived CDR1 and CDR2 are MNHEY and SVGAGI. The CDR3 is 11 residues long. Written as DNA, the CDR3 is TGCGCGGCCCAGTCTGGAAACACCATATATTTT. Translated, it gives CAAQSGNTIYF.

The chain employs TRBV27 and TRBJ1-4; no firm D call. V was cut by 7 bases and J by 11 bases, with 20 bases left in between. This CDR3 region has 14 residues. Per germline, CDR1 MNHEY and CDR2 SMNVEV (reference sequence). The CDR3 is CASTQNTRVNKLFF. Written as DNA, the CDR3 is TGTGCCAGCACCCAAAACACCCGGGTAAACAAACTGTTTTTT.

The gene calls are TRBV6-6 and TRBJ2-5; TRBD2 matches at 10 bases. Per germline, CDR1 MNHNY and CDR2 SVGAGI (reference sequence). The V and J ends lost 0 bases and 5 bases, in that order; junction bases with no gene match: 6. The CDR3 runs 16 residues. As DNA, the CDR3 is TGTGCCAGCAGTTACTCGTTAGCGGGAGGAGGCGAGACCCAGTACTTC. It translates to CASSYSLAGGGETQYF.

This rearrangement joins TRBV5-1 to TRBJ1-1; the D is unclear. The germline V gene has CDR1 SGHRS and CDR2 YFSETQ. The length of the CDR3 is 14 residues. V was cut by 4 bases and J by 0 bases, with 10 bases left in between. The CDR3 region has the DNA TGCGCCAGCAGCGTAGAAAAGGTGAACACTGAAGCTTTCTTT. Translated, it gives CASSVEKVNTEAFF.

This CDR3 is CASSTSVGSQPQHF. The CDR3 coding sequence is TGTGCCAGTAGTACATCGGTAGGGAGTCAGCCCCAGCATTTT. The rearrangement joins TRBV19 to TRBJ1-5; D is unresolved. From germline, CDR1 is LNHDA and CDR2 SQIVND (reference sequence). CDR3 size: 14 residues. V lost 4 bases to trimming and J lost 6 bases, with 13 bases between them. Combining the CDR3 with reference TRBV19 and TRBJ1-5 gives the whole variable domain DGGITQSPKYLFRKEGQNVTLSCEQNLNHDAMYWYRQDPGQGLRLIYYSQIVNDFQKGDIAEGYSVSREKKESFPLTVTSAQKNPTAFYLCASSTSVGSQPQHFGDGTRLSIL.

This clone is a singleton in its sample. The chain uses TRBV7-2 and TRBJ2-1, with D perhaps matching TRBD2 (6 bases). The germline CDR1 and CDR2 sequences are SGHTA and FQGNSA. The CDR3 length is 15 residues. V was trimmed by 5 bases and J by 9 bases, leaving 20 bases between them. The CDR3 DNA reads as TGTGCCAGCAGCCCCCGGTCCGGAGTGGGGGGTGAGCAGTTCTTC. Its protein product is CASSPRSGVGGEQFF. The entire variable domain, with the rest obtained from reference TRBV7-2 and TRBJ2-1, is as follows: GAGVSQSPSNKVTEKGKDVELRCDPISGHTALYWYRQSLGQGLEFLIYFQGNSAPDKSGLPSDRFSAERTGGSVSTLTIQRTQQEDSAVYLCASSPRSGVGGEQFFGPGTRLTVL.

This chain connects TRBV5-5 to TRBJ2-7; tentatively, D is TRBD2 (6 bases). Germline CDR1 reads SGHKS; CDR2 reads YYEKEE (reference sequence). V dropped 0 bases and J dropped 6 bases, with 13 bases sitting between them. The CDR3 contains 14 residues. This chain's CDR3 is CASSLAGGPFEQYF. DNA of the CDR3: TGTGCCAGCAGCTTGGCCGGAGGGCCGTTCGAGCAGTACTTC.

The rearrangement uses TRBV6-6 and TRBJ2-5, with a possible D match to TRBD1 (6 bases). CDR3 length: 14 amino acids. The V and J ends lost 2 bases and 5 bases respectively, with 12 bases between them. Germline CDR1 reads MNHNY; CDR2 reads SVGAGI (reference sequence). In DNA form, the CDR3 reads TGTGCCAGCAGTTACATGAACAGGGTTGAGACCCAGTACTTC. Its protein product is CASSYMNRVETQYF.

V and J are TRBV5-5 and TRBJ2-7, with D unclear. Germline CDR1 reads SGHKS; CDR2 reads YYEKEE (reference sequence). The CDR3 runs 14 residues. Trimming cost V 4 bases and J 4 bases, with 15 bases left between them. The CDR3 DNA sequence: TGTGCCAGCAGCCACTCCTTCGTCGGTTACGAGCAGTACTTC. Its translation is CASSHSFVGYEQYF. Complete variable domain (other parts from reference TRBV5-5 and TRBJ2-7): DAGVTQSPTHLIKTRGQQVTLRCSPISGHKSVSWYQQVLGQGPQFIFQYYEKEERGRGNFPDRFSARQFPNYSSELNVNALLLGDSALYLCASSHSFVGYEQYFGPGTRLTVT.

This clone was seen more than once but under ten times. The CDR3 region is CSARSDTRMFF. In DNA, the CDR3 is TGCAGTGCTAGATCGGACACTAGGATGTTTTTT. This chain joins TRBV20-1 and TRBJ1-4; a possible D gene is TRBD1 (5 bases). CDR3 length equals 11 residues. Germline V lookup: CDR1 DFQATT, CDR2 SNEGSKA (reference sequence). The V and J ends lost 2 bases and 15 bases respectively, with 13 bases between them.

In the case of this clone: Other nucleotide sequences from this sample produce the same CDR3. V gene TRBV5-1 combines with J gene TRBJ2-3, with D unresolved. This CDR3 is built from 14 residues. V was shortened by 0 bases and J by 2 bases, with 7 bases between the two germline ends. Germline CDR1 SGHRS, CDR2 YFSETQ. DNA of the CDR3: TGCGCCAGCAGCTTGGGTGGGGTCACAGATACGCAGTATTTT. It yields the protein CASSLGGVTDTQYF.

This clone came up a few times. This chain uses TRBV29-1 with TRBJ2-4, with D perhaps TRBD1 or TRBD2 (6 bases each). From germline, CDR1 is SQVTM and CDR2 ANQGSEA. The CDR3 has 13 amino acids. V lost 7 bases and J lost 8, with 18 bases in between. DNA for the CDR3: TGCAGCGGGGGGGCCGGGCAACAGCACATTCAGTACTTC. This sequence encodes CSGGAGQQHIQYF.

The CDR3 sequence: CASSRLSGERGYGYTF. The CDR3 DNA reads TGTGCCAGCTCACGACTGTCAGGGGAGAGAGGCTATGGCTACACCTTC. The chain carries TRBV18 and TRBJ1-2; a weak D match, TRBD1 (6 bases). V lost 4 bases, J lost 4 bases, and 19 bases lay in between. This CDR3 spans 16 amino acids. In germline, CDR1 is KGHSH, CDR2 LQKENI.

The gene calls are TRBV7-2 and TRBJ2-2, with 7 nucleotides matching TRBD1. V lost 2 bases, J lost 5 bases, and 2 bases stayed unmatched. Germline V gene data show CDR1 as SGHTA and CDR2 as FQGNSA. The CDR3 runs to 14 residues. CDR3 in amino acids: CASSLRGQTGELFF. CDR3 coding DNA: TGTGCCAGCAGCTTAAGGGGACAGACCGGGGAGCTGTTTTTT.

The chain combines TRBV7-9 with TRBJ2-1, with D possibly being TRBD2 (6 bases). V gave up 3 bases and J gave up 0 bases, with 15 bases separating them. Germline loops: CDR1 SEHNR, CDR2 FQNEAQ (reference sequence). CDR3 length: 17 amino acids. The CDR3 coding sequence is TGTGCCAGCAGCTTGGAAGCGGGCCCTTTCTCCTACAATGAGCAGTTCTTC. Its protein is CASSLEAGPFSYNEQFF.

V and J are TRBV6-1 and TRBJ1-2, with 12 bases lining up with TRBD1. Per germline, CDR1 MNHNS and CDR2 SASEGT. The CDR3 has 13 residues. The V gene end was trimmed by 6 bases and the J gene end by 7 bases; junction bases not matched to a gene: 3. The CDR3 spells CASRGQGAFGYTF. The CDR3 DNA follows: TGTGCCAGCAGGGGACAGGGGGCTTTTGGCTACACCTTC.

The chain recombines TRBV4-1 with TRBJ1-3; no firm D call. The CDR3 runs 15 residues. Looked up from germline, CDR1 is MGHRA and CDR2 is YSYEKL. The V and J ends lost 2 bases and 2 bases respectively, with 10 bases between them. The CDR3 reads CASSQREVAGNTIYF. The CDR3 bases are TGCGCCAGCAGCCAACGAGAAGTTGCTGGAAACACCATATATTTT.

The V call is TRBV7-2, the J call TRBJ1-6, with a tentative D call TRBD1 (5 bases). The CDR3 has 15 amino acids. Germline CDR1 is SGHTA and CDR2 is FQGNSA. Trimming pared 2 bases from V and 9 bases from J, leaving 14 bases between. The DNA for the CDR3 is TGTGCCAGCAGCTTAAGTCGCCAGGGAATTTCACCCCTCCACTTT. It translates to CASSLSRQGISPLHF.

CDR3 loop: CASSIIGGGGYTF. CDR3 sequence (DNA): TGTGCCAGTAGTATTATAGGGGGCGGTGGCTACACCTTC. This rearrangement joins TRBV19 to TRBJ1-2, with 7 bases that match TRBD1. V lost 3 bases and J lost 7; bases outside the gene matches: 5. CDR1 is LNHDA, CDR2 SQIVND, per germline (reference sequence). CDR3 size: 13 residues.

This chain joins TRBV5-6 and TRBJ2-7, with TRBD1 identical over 8 bases. This CDR3 is 15 amino acids long. In germline, CDR1 is SGHDT, CDR2 YYEEEE. Unmatched junction bases numbered 6, after V lost 1 base and J lost 3 bases. The CDR3 reads CASSLSGGAFYEQYF. For the CDR3, the DNA is TGTGCCAGCAGCTTGTCAGGGGGCGCTTTCTACGAGCAGTACTTC.

The chain uses TRBV5-4 and TRBJ2-7; D gene unclear. Germline V gene lookup returns CDR1 SGHNT and CDR2 YYREEE (reference sequence). There are 14 residues in the CDR3. V was shortened by 4 bases and J by 0 bases, with 11 bases between the two germline ends. Here the CDR3 reads CASSPALSSYEQYF. The CDR3 nucleotides are TGTGCCAGCAGCCCCGCATTAAGCTCCTACGAGCAGTACTTC.